The 21 T cell receptor beta chains given below trace back to one sample, sequenced in a study of cytomegalovirus exposure and HLA in healthy donors. Data came from immunoSEQ multiplex PCR; TCRdb stores just in-frame clones and leaves some out. The top ten clones hold around 0.96% of a sample with 300,000 to 350,000 clones, 88% of them seen once. The specimen sequenced was PBMCs. The receptors here all came from a man aged 25 to 40 in good health and CMV-seronegative.

The chain recombines TRBV6-6 with TRBJ2-7; TRBD2 matches 9 bases. The CDR3 totals 15 residues. V shed 0 bases and J 2 bases; nucleotides not matched to a gene: 2. Germline CDR1 is MNHNY and CDR2 is SVGAGI (reference sequence). This CDR3 is CASSYSAGGAYEQYF. The CDR3 DNA sequence: TGTGCCAGCAGTTACTCAGCGGGGGGTGCCTACGAGCAGTACTTC.

The J gene is TRBJ2-4, the V gene TRBV18, with TRBD2 matching 9 bases. In germline, CDR1 is KGHSH, CDR2 LQKENI. The CDR3 has 13 amino acids. Trimming took 5 bases from V and 8 from J; bases not matched to a gene: 4. The CDR3 loop reads CASSSGLADIQYF. The CDR3 DNA is TGTGCCAGCTCATCGGGACTAGCTGACATTCAGTACTTC. Combining the CDR3 with reference TRBV18 and TRBJ2-4 gives the whole variable domain NAGVMQNPRHLVRRRGQEARLRCSPMKGHSHVYWYRQLPEEGLKFMVYLQKENIIDESGMPKERFSAEFPKEGPSILRIQQVVRGDSAAYFCASSSGLADIQYFGAGTRLSVL.

This clone was recorded many times. The V and J genes are TRBV19 and TRBJ2-7; D possibly corresponds to TRBD1 (6 bases). This CDR3 has 15 amino acids. Trimming pared 1 base from V and 0 bases from J, leaving 10 bases between. The germline gives CDR1 LNHDA, CDR2 SQIVND (reference sequence). The CDR3 sequence: CASSIAGHPSYEQYF. CDR3 in DNA: TGTGCCAGTAGTATAGCGGGACATCCCTCCTACGAGCAGTACTTC.

This clone was detected only once. The V call is TRBV18, the J call TRBJ1-4, with a weak D call TRBD1 (6 bases). The CDR3 contains 14 residues. V was trimmed by 4 bases and J by 3 bases, leaving 9 bases between them. Germline V gene data show CDR1 as KGHSH and CDR2 as LQKENI. The CDR3 protein is CASSRTASNEKLFF. CDR3 nucleotide sequence: TGTGCCAGCTCACGGACAGCGTCTAATGAAAAACTGTTTTTT.

This chain uses TRBV6-1 with TRBJ2-3, with no clear D. The CDR3 has 14 amino acids. V was trimmed by 1 base and J by 0 bases, leaving 5 bases between them. Germline V gives CDR1 MNHNS, CDR2 SASEGT. CDR3 amino acids: CASSEVVSTDTQYF. The CDR3 DNA sequence: TGTGCCAGCAGTGAAGTCGTTAGCACAGATACGCAGTATTTT.

V usage is TRBV5-4 and J usage is TRBJ2-1, with 8 bases fitting TRBD1. V shed 0 bases, J shed 8 bases, and the junction held 7 bases outside the gene matches. The germline V gene encodes CDR1 SGHNT and CDR2 YYREEE (reference sequence). The CDR3 extends over 15 amino acids. The CDR3 protein is CASSLVPGGRDEQFF. The CDR3 DNA sequence: TGTGCCAGCAGCTTGGTGCCAGGGGGCCGGGATGAGCAGTTCTTC.

CDR3 loop: CASGDRGSLNTEAFF. As DNA, the CDR3 is TGTGCTAGTGGTGACAGGGGGAGCCTGAACACTGAAGCTTTCTTT. The chain uses TRBV12-5 and TRBJ1-1; TRBD1 matches 9 bases. The germline gives CDR1 LGHNT, CDR2 FRNRAP. V lost 5 bases to trimming and J lost 0 bases; unmatched junction nucleotides: 4. CDR3 length: 15 amino acids.

The V and J genes are TRBV7-9 and TRBJ1-3, with TRBD1 identical over 7 bases. Germline lookup yields CDR1 SEHNR and CDR2 FQNEAQ (reference sequence). The trim removed 3 bases at V and 0 bases at J, leaving 5 bases unmatched. CDR3 length: 16 amino acids. The CDR3 region is CASSLGDSVSGNTIYF. The CDR3 nucleotides are TGTGCCAGCAGCTTGGGGGACAGTGTCTCTGGAAACACCATATATTTT.

This clone turned up a few times. The chain carries TRBV25-1 and TRBJ1-5; 9 nucleotides match TRBD1. The length of the CDR3 is 14 residues. Germline assignment: CDR1 MGHDK and CDR2 SYGVNS. Trimming took 6 bases from V and 3 from J; bases not matched to a gene: 3. The CDR3 nucleotides are TGTGCCAGCAGCGGGACAGGGACCAATCAGCCCCAGCATTTT. Translated: CASSGTGTNQPQHF. Together with reference TRBV25-1 and TRBJ1-5, the CDR3 gives the full variable domain: EADIYQTPRYLVIGTGKKITLECSQTMGHDKMYWYQQDPGMELHLIHYSYGVNSTEKGDLSSESTVSRIRTEHFPLTLESARPSHTSQYLCASSGTGTNQPQHFGDGTRLSIL.

V and J are TRBV6-1 and TRBJ1-6, with TRBD1 matching over 11 bases. Germline V CDR1 and CDR2: MNHNS, SASEGT. Trimming cost V 4 bases and J 7 bases; bases outside gene matches: 3. This CDR3 is built from 15 residues. The CDR3 DNA reads TGTGCCAGCAGTGCGGGGACAGGGGGGAATTCACCCCTCCACTTT. Amino acid sequence: CASSAGTGGNSPLHF.

In DNA, the CDR3 is TGCGCCAGCAGTATGACTAGCGGGATCACCGGGGAGCTGTTTTTT. Translating gives CASSMTSGITGELFF. This chain links TRBV10-2 with TRBJ2-2; 11 bases map to TRBD2. CDR1 WSHSY and CDR2 SAAADI come from the germline V gene. The V gene end was trimmed by 5 bases and the J gene end by 4 bases; junction bases not matched to a gene: 3. CDR3 length equals 15 residues.

This clone was observed once. This chain joins TRBV6-1 and TRBJ2-7, with 7 bases matching TRBD1. CDR1 MNHNS and CDR2 SASEGT come from the germline V gene. CDR3 length: 14 residues. The ends lost 6 bases at V and 2 bases at J; junction bases unmatched: 7. CDR3 in amino acids: CASRLTGSTYEQYF. The CDR3 DNA follows: TGTGCCAGCAGACTGACAGGGAGTACCTACGAGCAGTACTTC.

The rearrangement joins TRBV5-5 to TRBJ1-6; TRBD1 matches at 9 bases. V gave up 6 bases and J gave up 9 bases; unmatched junction bases: 7. Germline CDR1 is SGHKS and CDR2 is YYEKEE (reference sequence). The CDR3 is made up of 14 amino acids. The CDR3 reads CASNAGQGSSPLHF. CDR3 DNA: TGTGCCAGCAACGCCGGACAGGGGTCTTCACCCCTCCACTTT.

The V and J genes are TRBV6-5 and TRBJ1-2; D is ambiguous. V was clipped by 0 bases and J by 1 base, with 12 bases between them. Germline V gene sequence: CDR1 MNHEY, CDR2 SVGAGI. The CDR3 has 16 residues. In nucleotides, the CDR3 is TGTGCCAGCAGTTACTCTCTACGGAGTGTTAACTATGGCTACACCTTC. Translation: CASSYSLRSVNYGYTF.

This clone has just a few counts. V usage is TRBV11-3 and J usage is TRBJ1-2; D is unclear. The CDR3 consists of 12 residues. CDR1 and CDR2 (germline): SGHNT, YENEEA. V lost 2 bases and J 7 bases, leaving 8 bases between the germline ends. The CDR3 DNA follows: TGTGCCAGCAGCTTACCCTTCGGTGGCTACACCTTC. Protein: CASSLPFGGYTF.

The V and J genes are TRBV10-2 and TRBJ2-2, with TRBD1 matching 11 bases. The CDR3 covers 14 residues. The germline CDR1 and CDR2 sequences are WSHSY and SAAADI. Trimming cost V 6 bases and J 4 bases; bases outside gene matches: 1. CDR3 bases: TGCGCCAGCAGCGGACAGGGGGCCACCGGGGAGCTGTTTTTT. Its translation is CASSGQGATGELFF.

This chain connects TRBV4-2 to TRBJ2-3; D is perhaps TRBD2 (5 bases). The CDR3 runs 15 residues. Per germline, CDR1 LGHNA and CDR2 YNFKEQ. V was cut by 4 bases and J by 4 bases, with 15 bases left in between. The CDR3 DNA sequence: TGTGCCAGCAGCCCCCAAACGTCCGGGGCAGATACGCAGTATTTT. The encoded protein is CASSPQTSGADTQYF.

This chain connects TRBV6-1 to TRBJ1-6; D is unresolved. CDR3 length equals 16 residues. Trimming cost V 1 base and J 8 bases, with 15 bases left between them. The germline gives CDR1 MNHNS, CDR2 SASEGT. This chain's CDR3 is CASSEVGVITDSPLHF. The DNA for the CDR3 is TGTGCCAGCAGTGAAGTCGGGGTTATAACTGATTCACCCCTCCACTTT.

The chain carries TRBV27 and TRBJ2-4; D is possibly TRBD1 (6 bases). Germline V lookup: CDR1 MNHEY, CDR2 SMNVEV (reference sequence). Trimming cost V 4 bases and J 1 base, with 14 bases left between them. This CDR3 region has 16 residues. The CDR3 here is CASSSQTGLAKNIQYF. CDR3 DNA sequence: TGTGCCAGCAGTTCGCAGACAGGTCTGGCCAAAAACATTCAGTACTTC.

This chain connects TRBV14 to TRBJ2-5; TRBD1 agrees at 11 bases. This CDR3 comprises 16 residues. The junction had 5 bases not matched to a gene; V was cut back by 0 bases and J by 5 bases. Germline V lookup: CDR1 SGHDN, CDR2 FVKESK. CDR3 residues: CASSQEGQGAWETQYF. Here the CDR3 DNA reads TGTGCCAGCAGCCAAGAAGGACAGGGGGCTTGGGAGACCCAGTACTTC.

This sequence joins TRBV5-1 and TRBJ2-1; perhaps TRBD2 as D (5 bases). The CDR3 covers 16 residues. Germline-derived CDR1 and CDR2 are SGHRS and YFSETQ. The V gene lost 2 bases and the J gene lost 0 bases, with 12 bases spanning the gap. The CDR3 nucleotides read TGCGCCAGCAGCTTTAACGGGGTGAGCTCCTACAATGAGCAGTTCTTC. The encoded protein is CASSFNGVSSYNEQFF.